This T cell receptor beta chain appears in the sequencing data of a study of control samples from healthy donors and cancer patients. Profiling relied on immunoSEQ multiplex PCR, and the TCRdb table lists in-frame clones only, not all of them. The sample lists over 100,000 clones; around nine tenths were seen once. Sequencing used blood. This clonotype was obtained from a man in his late teens or twenties in good health.

CDR3 coding DNA: TGTGCCAGCAGCCCCGGGACCTATAGGGGCAATCAGCCCCAGCATTTT. Encoded protein: CASSPGTYRGNQPQHF. This chain uses TRBV5-5 with TRBJ1-5, with D tentatively TRBD1 (5 bases). The CDR3 has 16 residues. Germline CDR1 SGHKS, CDR2 YYEKEE (reference sequence). The ends were cut back, 4 bases at V and 2 bases at J, with 16 bases in the middle.